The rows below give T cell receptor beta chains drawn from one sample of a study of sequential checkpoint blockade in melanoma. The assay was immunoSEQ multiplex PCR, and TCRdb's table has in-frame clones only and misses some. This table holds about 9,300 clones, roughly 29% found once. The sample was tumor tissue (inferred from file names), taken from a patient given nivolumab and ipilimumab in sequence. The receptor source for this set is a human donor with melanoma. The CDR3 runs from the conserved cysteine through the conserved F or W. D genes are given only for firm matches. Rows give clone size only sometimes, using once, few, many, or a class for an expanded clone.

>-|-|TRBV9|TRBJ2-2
TGTGCCAGCAGCCCAGGGGGGCTAGTATTCACCGGGGAGCTGTTTTTT
CASSPGGLVFTGELFF
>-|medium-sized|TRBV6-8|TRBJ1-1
TGTGCCAGCAGTTACGGGGATATCACTGAAGCTTTCTTT
CASSYGDITEAFF
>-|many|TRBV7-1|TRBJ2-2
TGTGCCAGCAGCTTAGTTTTCGGGACACCCGGGGAGCTGTTTTTT
CASSLVFGTPGELFF
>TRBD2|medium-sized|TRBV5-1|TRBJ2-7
TGCGCCAGCAGCTTGGCCAATGGGGGGGACCGCTCCTACGAGCAGTACTTC
CASSLANGGDRSYEQYF
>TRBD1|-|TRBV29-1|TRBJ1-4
TGCAGCGCCGCCGGAGGGACAGAGAATGAAAAACTGTTTTTT
CSAAGGTENEKLFF
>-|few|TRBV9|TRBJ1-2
TGTGCCAGCAGTACCCAGGGAAATGGCTACACCTTC
CASSTQGNGYTF
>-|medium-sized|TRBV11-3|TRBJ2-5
TGTGCCAGCAGCTTAGTTCTTGCGGGGACACCAGAGACCCAGTACTTC
CASSLVLAGTPETQYF
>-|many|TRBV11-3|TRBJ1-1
TGTGCCAGCAGCTTAGAAGGTGGCGACACTGAAGCTTTCTTT
CASSLEGGDTEAFF
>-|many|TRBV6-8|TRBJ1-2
TGTGCCACGTCTCGACAAGACTATGGCTACACCTTC
CATSRQDYGYTF
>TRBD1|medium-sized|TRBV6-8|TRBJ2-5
TGTGCCACCTTACTACAGGGGTACCAAGAGACCCAGTACTTC
CATLLQGYQETQYF
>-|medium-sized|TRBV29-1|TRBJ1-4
TGCAGCGTTAAGTATTCGGGGAGAGATGAAAAACTGTTTTTT
CSVKYSGRDEKLFF
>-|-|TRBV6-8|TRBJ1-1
TGTGCCAGCAGTTACTCTGGAGGAACTGAAGCTTTCTTT
CASSYSGGTEAFF
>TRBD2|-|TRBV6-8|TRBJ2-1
TGTGCCAGCAGTTACTCCGGGACTAAAGGGTACAATGAGCAGTTCTTC
CASSYSGTKGYNEQFF
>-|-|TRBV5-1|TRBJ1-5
TGCGCCAGCAGCTTGGATCCGGTTCTGGAATGGCCCCAGCATTTT
CASSLDPVLEWPQHF
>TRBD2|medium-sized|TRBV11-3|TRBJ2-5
TGTGCCAGCAGCGGGAGCGGGGGGGCGGAGACCCAGTACTTC
CASSGSGGAETQYF
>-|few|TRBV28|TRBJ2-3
TGTGCCAGCAGTCTACCGACAAGGGCGGGTACGCAGTATTTT
CASSLPTRAGTQYF
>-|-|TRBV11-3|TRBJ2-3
TGTGCCAGCAGCCCTGACTGGGGTCTGGGCACAGATACGCAGTATTTT
CASSPDWGLGTDTQYF
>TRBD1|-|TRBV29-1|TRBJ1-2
TGCAGCGTGGGACTACAGGGGGGAAACTATGGCTACACCTTC
CSVGLQGGNYGYTF
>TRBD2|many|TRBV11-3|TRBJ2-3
TGTGCCAGCAGCCCCCTTACTAGCGGGGGGGCAGATACGCAGTATTTT
CASSPLTSGGADTQYF
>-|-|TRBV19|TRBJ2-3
TGTGCCAGTAGCCTTAGGGTTTGGGGTGACGCAGATACGCAGTATTTT
CASSLRVWGDADTQYF
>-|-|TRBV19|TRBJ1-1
TGTGCCAGTAGTATAATTAGGGACACTGAAGCTTTCTTT
CASSIIRDTEAFF
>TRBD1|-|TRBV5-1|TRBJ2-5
TGCGCCAGCAGCTTGGGATGGACAGGGACGGTTCAAGAGACCCAGTACTTC
CASSLGWTGTVQETQYF
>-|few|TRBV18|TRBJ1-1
TGTGCCAGCGCACGGACGGAGAACACTGAAGCTTTCTTT
CASARTENTEAFF
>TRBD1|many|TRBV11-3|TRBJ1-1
TGTGCCAGCAGCCCCAGGACAGGCTGGAACACTGAAGCTTTCTTT
CASSPRTGWNTEAFF
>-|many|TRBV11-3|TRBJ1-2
TGTGCCAGCAGCTTTAAACAGGGTTTATACTATGGCTACACCTTC
CASSFKQGLYYGYTF
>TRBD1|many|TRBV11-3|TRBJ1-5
TGTGCCAGCAGCTTTTCACCTGGGACAGGCCAGCCCCAGCATTTT
CASSFSPGTGQPQHF
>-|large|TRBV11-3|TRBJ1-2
TGTGCCAGCAGCTTGGAGGCGGAGGATAATGGCTACACCTTC
CASSLEAEDNGYTF
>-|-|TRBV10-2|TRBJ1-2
TGCGCCAGCAGCGTAAACCCTCGTATCTACTATGGCTACACCTTC
CASSVNPRIYYGYTF
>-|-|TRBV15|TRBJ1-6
TGTGCCACCAGCAGAGACGGGAGCTCCTATAATTCACCCCTCCACTTT
CATSRDGSSYNSPLHF
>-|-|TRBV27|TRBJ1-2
TGTGCCAGCAGTTTATCACCCTGGACAAGGAACTATGGCTACACCTTC
CASSLSPWTRNYGYTF
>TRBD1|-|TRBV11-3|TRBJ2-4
TGTGCCAGCAGCCCCTTCCGACCGAGGGGGCAAAACATTCAGTACTTC
CASSPFRPRGQNIQYF
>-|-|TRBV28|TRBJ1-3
TGTGCCAGCAGACTCGTAAACTCTGGAAACACCATATATTTT
CASRLVNSGNTIYF
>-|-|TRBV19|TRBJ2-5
TGTGCCAGTAGTATTTGGGGGACCCAGTACTTC
CASSIWGTQYF
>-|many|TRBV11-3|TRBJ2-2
TGTGCCAGCAGCTTACGTGGCGTGAACACCGGGGAGCTGTTTTTT
CASSLRGVNTGELFF
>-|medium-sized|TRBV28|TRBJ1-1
TGTGCCAGCAGTCTTCCCGGATACATGAACACTGAAGCTTTCTTT
CASSLPGYMNTEAFF